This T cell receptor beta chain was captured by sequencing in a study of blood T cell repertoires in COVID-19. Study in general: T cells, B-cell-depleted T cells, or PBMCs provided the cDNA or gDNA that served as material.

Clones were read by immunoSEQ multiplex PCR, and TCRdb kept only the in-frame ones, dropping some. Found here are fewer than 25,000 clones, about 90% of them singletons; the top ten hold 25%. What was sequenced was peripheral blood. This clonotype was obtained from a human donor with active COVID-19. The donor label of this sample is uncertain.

Here the CDR3 reads CASRKGQGARDEQFF. CDR3 coding DNA: TGTGCCAGCCGGAAGGGACAGGGGGCCAGAGATGAGCAGTTCTTC. The V and J genes are TRBV7-2 and TRBJ2-1; TRBD1 agrees at 12 bases. Losses at the gene ends were 8 bases for V and 8 bases for J; bases not matched to a gene: 10. The CDR3 runs to 15 residues. Germline lookup yields CDR1 SGHTA and CDR2 FQGNSA.